One sample yielded the 16 T cell receptor beta chains listed below, sequenced in a study of blood T cell repertoires in COVID-19. The data were produced by immunoSEQ multiplex PCR, yet TCRdb's version contains in-frame clones alone and is incomplete. The sample records about 150,000 clones, about 88% being singletons. The material sequenced was PBMCs or T cells enriched from blood (not recorded which). These TCRs come from a man in his fifties who had recovered from COVID-19.

The rearrangement uses TRBV7-2 and TRBJ1-5; 7 positions agree with TRBD1. The CDR3 loop spans 14 amino acids. Per the germline V gene, CDR1 is SGHTA and CDR2 is FQGNSA. V lost 5 bases, J lost 7 bases, and 8 bases stayed unmatched. CDR3 bases: TGTGCCAGCAGCCTAGACAGGGTAGGACAGCCCCAGCATTTT. As protein: CASSLDRVGQPQHF.

This sequence joins TRBV27 and TRBJ1-2, with 7 positions matching TRBD1. The V segment lost 5 bases and the J segment 7 bases; nucleotides outside the gene matches: 13. This CDR3 has 15 amino acids. CDR1 MNHEY and CDR2 SMNVEV come from the germline V gene (reference sequence). CDR3 in amino acids: CASSPVAGTVGGYTF. CDR3 nucleotides: TGTGCCAGCAGTCCAGTCGCAGGGACAGTAGGTGGCTACACCTTC.

The chain couples TRBV5-1 to TRBJ2-1, with 14 bases lining up with TRBD2. Trimming took 4 bases from V and 3 from J; bases not matched to a gene: 6. The CDR3 consists of 17 residues. The germline CDR1 and CDR2 sequences are SGHRS and YFSETQ. The CDR3 loop is CASSRGLAGEFYNEQFF. The CDR3 region has the DNA TGCGCCAGCAGCAGGGGACTAGCGGGGGAGTTCTACAATGAGCAGTTCTTC. Full variable domain (outside the CDR3, taken from reference TRBV5-1 and TRBJ2-1): KAGVTQTPRYLIKTRGQQVTLSCSPISGHRSVSWYQQTPGQGLQFLFEYFSETQRNKGNFPGRFSGRQFSNSRSEMNVSTLELGDSALYLCASSRGLAGEFYNEQFFGPGTRLTVL.

This clone occurred once. V usage is TRBV15 and J usage is TRBJ1-5, with D tentatively TRBD1 (5 bases). Germline V lookup: CDR1 LNHNV, CDR2 YYDKDF (reference sequence). Trimming pared 0 bases from V and 7 bases from J, leaving 10 bases between. The CDR3 is 14 residues long. CDR3 bases: TGTGCCACCAGCAGAGACAGGGTCGAGCAGCCCCAGCATTTT. Protein sequence: CATSRDRVEQPQHF.

This clone appeared once. The chain is built from TRBV30 and TRBJ2-5, with 10 nucleotides matching TRBD2. Trimming removed 4 bases from V and 5 bases from J; junction bases left unmatched: 4. The germline V gene encodes CDR1 GTSNPN and CDR2 SVGIG (reference sequence). This CDR3 contains 13 residues. The chain's CDR3 is CAWTRTSGETQYF. The CDR3 nucleotides are TGTGCCTGGACAAGGACTAGCGGTGAGACCCAGTACTTC. The entire variable domain, with the rest obtained from reference TRBV30 and TRBJ2-5, is as follows: SQTIHQWPATLVQPVGSPLSLECTVEGTSNPNLYWYRQAAGRGLQLLFYSVGIGQISSEVPQNLSASRPQDRQFILSSKKLLLSDSGFYLCAWTRTSGETQYFGPGTRLLVL.

The rearrangement uses TRBV3-1 (or the pseudogene TRBV3-2) and TRBJ1-1; weak D call: TRBD1 (6 bases). Germline loops: CDR1 LGHDT, CDR2 YNNKEL (reference sequence). The CDR3 extends over 13 amino acids. Trimming removed 4 bases at V and 11 bases at J, with 17 bases between. The CDR3 nucleotides read TGTGCCAGCAGCCGCCATGCAGGGGTTGAGGCTTTCTTT. This sequence encodes CASSRHAGVEAFF.

This chain links TRBV4-1 with TRBJ1-1; D is uncertain. Per the germline V gene, CDR1 is MGHRA and CDR2 is YSYEKL. Trimming removed 1 base from V and 0 bases from J, with 15 bases in between. The CDR3 has 17 residues. This CDR3 reads CASSQAGNGPLNTEAFF. DNA of the CDR3: TGCGCCAGCAGCCAAGCGGGGAACGGGCCGCTGAACACTGAAGCTTTCTTT.

The chain links TRBV5-6 to TRBJ2-7; possibly TRBD1 for D (6 bases). V was trimmed by 2 bases and J by 3 bases, leaving 27 bases between them. Germline V gene data show CDR1 as SGHDT and CDR2 as YYEEEE. The length of the CDR3 is 19 residues. The CDR3 loop is CASSFRDIEASRTGYEQYF. Written as DNA, the CDR3 is TGTGCCAGCAGCTTCCGGGACATTGAGGCCTCGCGGACTGGCTACGAGCAGTACTTC.

The chain joins TRBV5-1 to TRBJ1-1, with 8 bases that match TRBD1. The CDR3 loop spans 16 amino acids. Germline CDR1 SGHRS, CDR2 YFSETQ. The V gene end was trimmed by 4 bases and the J gene end by 0 bases; junction bases not matched to a gene: 8. The DNA for the CDR3 is TGCGCCAGCAGCCCTGACAGGGGACCTATGAACACTGAAGCTTTCTTT. Residues: CASSPDRGPMNTEAFF.

This chain uses TRBV4-1 with TRBJ1-1; D may be TRBD1 (5 bases). The V and J ends lost 4 bases and 1 base respectively, with 10 bases between them. Germline V gene sequence: CDR1 MGHRA, CDR2 YSYEKL. There are 14 residues in the CDR3. CDR3 nucleotide sequence: TGCGCCAGCAGCCGGGTAGGGGAGAACACTGAAGCTTTCTTT. As protein: CASSRVGENTEAFF.

The chain employs TRBV7-2 and TRBJ1-1, with 8 bases that match TRBD1. J was trimmed by 5 bases and V by 4 bases; bases with no gene match: 6. This CDR3 contains 14 residues. The V gene's germline CDR1 is SGHTA and CDR2 FQGNSA. For the CDR3, the DNA is TGTGCCAGCAGCTCAGGGGGCTTAAGGACTGAAGCTTTCTTT. It translates to CASSSGGLRTEAFF.

In DNA, the CDR3 is TGTGCCAGCGGCGAGGCCGGCAATCAGCCCCAGCATTTT. Residues: CASGEAGNQPQHF. The chain joins TRBV3-1 (or the pseudogene TRBV3-2) to TRBJ1-5; D is undetermined. V was clipped by 8 bases and J by 2 bases, with 10 bases between them. The CDR3 has 13 residues. Germline-derived CDR1 and CDR2 are LGHDT and YNNKEL (reference sequence).

J is TRBJ2-7 and V is TRBV6-5, with D unclear. The CDR3 is made up of 14 amino acids. Trimming took off 6 bases at V and 1 base at J, with 13 bases between the two ends. Germline assignment: CDR1 MNHEY and CDR2 SVGAGI. The CDR3 sequence is CASSRMALSYEQYF. Written as DNA, the CDR3 is TGTGCCAGCAGCCGAATGGCCCTGTCCTACGAGCAGTACTTC.

This clone was seen only a few times. The rearrangement uses TRBV4-2 and TRBJ2-2; TRBD2 matches 11 bases. The J segment lost 6 bases and the V segment lost 0 bases, leaving 3 bases of the junction unmatched. CDR3 size: 16 residues. Germline V gene lookup returns CDR1 LGHNA and CDR2 YNFKEQ. The CDR3 here is CASSQDVAGGAGELFF. The CDR3 DNA reads as TGTGCCAGCAGCCAAGATGTAGCGGGGGGGGCCGGGGAGCTGTTTTTT.

V is TRBV12-5 and J is TRBJ2-5; TRBD2 matches at 10 bases. This CDR3 has 14 residues. Per germline, CDR1 LGHNT and CDR2 FRNRAP. Germline trimming cut 6 bases from V and 7 bases from J; bases unmatched to any gene: 8. CDR3 residues: CASGASGGDGTQYF. The CDR3 coding sequence is TGTGCTAGTGGAGCTAGCGGGGGTGACGGGACCCAGTACTTC.

The chain recombines TRBV12-3 or TRBV12-4 with TRBJ1-5; D remains ambiguous. The CDR3 consists of 13 residues. V was clipped by 3 bases and J by 1 base, with 4 bases between them. CDR3 amino acids: CASSFRSNQPQHF. CDR3 DNA sequence: TGTGCCAGCAGTTTTCGGAGCAATCAGCCCCAGCATTTT.